The clone carrying this T cell receptor (beta chain) was recorded many times. The sample originates from a study of T cells in Graves' hyperthyroidism and ophthalmopathy. Background on the study: Peripheral blood was secured at the point of initial diagnosis, before any treatment.

V lost 4 bases to trimming and J lost 1 base, with 7 bases between them. Germline assignment: CDR1 SQVTM and CDR2 ANQGSEA. The CDR3 sequence is 12 residues long. What was amplified from RNA transcripts were TCR beta CDR3 regions. The primer set for the first-round RT-PCR of the TCR CDR3 was HTBI. From the multiplex PCR reads, TCRdb called clonotypes with MiXCR, one entry per CDR3 protein. The sample holds fewer than 450,000 distinct CDR3 sequences; approximately 16% are singletons and the top ten take approximately 20%. The sequenced material came from blood. The rearrangement joins TRBV29-1 to TRBJ2-5; weak D call: TRBD1 (5 bases). This sequence originates from a woman aged 60-75 years with Graves' ophthalmopathy. CDR3 region: CSVGGGQETQYF. The CDR3 DNA reads as TGCAGCGTTGGGGGCGGCCAAGAGACCCAGTACTTC.